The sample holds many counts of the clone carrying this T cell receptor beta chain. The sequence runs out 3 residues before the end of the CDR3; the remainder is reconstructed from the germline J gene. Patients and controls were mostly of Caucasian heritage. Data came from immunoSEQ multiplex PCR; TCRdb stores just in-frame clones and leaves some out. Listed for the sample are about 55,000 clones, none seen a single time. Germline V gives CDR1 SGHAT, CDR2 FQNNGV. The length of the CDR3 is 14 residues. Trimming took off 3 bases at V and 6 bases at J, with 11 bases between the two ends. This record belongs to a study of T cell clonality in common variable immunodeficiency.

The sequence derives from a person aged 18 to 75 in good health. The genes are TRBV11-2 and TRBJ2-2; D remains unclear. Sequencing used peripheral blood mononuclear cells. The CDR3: CASSLLEGSGELFF. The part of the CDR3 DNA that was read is TGTGCCAGCAGCTTGTTGGAAGGGTCCGGGGAG.